The rows below give T cell receptor beta chains drawn from one sample of a study of T cells in Graves' hyperthyroidism and ophthalmopathy. TCRdb called the multiplex PCR reads again in MiXCR, with one record for every CDR3 protein. Of roughly 330,000 distinct CDR3 sequences in the sample, 15% to 20% were seen once. The sequenced sample was blood. The receptors shown here come from a man aged 25 to 40 with Graves' hyperthyroidism. Both conserved end residues are part of each CDR3. D genes are given only for firm matches. Size values are once, few and many counts, or a class for expanded clones, and some rows have none.

d_call	v_call	j_call	cdr3_length	clone_size	cdr3_nt	cdr3_aa
.	TRBV5-1	TRBJ2-7	13	few	TGCGCCAGCAGATACCCCGACGGCTACGAGCAGTACTTC	CASRYPDGYEQYF
TRBD2	TRBV7-2	TRBJ2-5	14	.	TGTGCCAGCAGCTTAGAAGGACTAGCGGGAGGGGAGTACTTC	CASSLEGLAGGEYF
TRBD1	TRBV20-1	TRBJ2-5	14	many	TGCAGTTCGAGCCTAGGGACAGGGGAAGAGACCCAGTACTTC	CSSSLGTGEETQYF
.	TRBV2	TRBJ2-2	14	.	TGTGCCAGCAAGGAGACAGTGCACACCGGGGAGCTGTTTTTT	CASKETVHTGELFF
TRBD1	TRBV24-1	TRBJ1-2	16	.	TGTGCCACCAGTGATAACGGGGGACAGGGGGCCAGCGGCTACACCTTC	CATSDNGGQGASGYTF
.	TRBV27	TRBJ2-7	15	.	TGTGCCAGCAGTTTAACGTTGGCAGGGAAGCATGGGCAGTACTTC	CASSLTLAGKHGQYF
.	TRBV19	TRBJ2-2	13	few	TGTGCCAGTAATTTTGAATGGGCCGGGGAGCTGTTTTTT	CASNFEWAGELFF
.	TRBV12-3/TRBV12-4	TRBJ2-7	14	many	TGTGCCAGCAGTGGGGGGGGGCTGCCCTACGAGCAGTACTTC	CASSGGGLPYEQYF
TRBD1	TRBV7-8	TRBJ1-3	16	.	TGTGCCAGCAGCACCCGCCCCGGGACAGGGGGAAACACCATATATTTT	CASSTRPGTGGNTIYF
.	TRBV5-1	TRBJ1-1	14	.	TGCGCCAGCAGCTTGGCCCCGGGACAAGACGAAGCTTTCTTT	CASSLAPGQDEAFF
.	TRBV11-2	TRBJ2-5	14	few	TGTGCCAGCAGCTTAATGGGACCCCAAGAGACCCAGTACTTC	CASSLMGPQETQYF
.	TRBV7-3	TRBJ2-1	12	few	TGTGCCAGCAGCCCAGGGCCAAATGAGCAGTTCTTC	CASSPGPNEQFF
.	TRBV5-1	TRBJ1-3	15	.	TGCGCCAGCAGCTTGGTGGCAGGGAGAGGAAACACCATATATTTT	CASSLVAGRGNTIYF
TRBD2	TRBV7-2	TRBJ2-1	16	many	TGTGCCAGCAGCTTAAGGGCGGGAGGGCCCCACAATGAGCAGTTCTTC	CASSLRAGGPHNEQFF
.	TRBV7-2	TRBJ1-2	15	.	TGTGCCAGCAGCTTGGGACCGACCTCTAACTATGGCTACACCTTC	CASSLGPTSNYGYTF
TRBD1	TRBV7-9	TRBJ2-7	14	few	TGTGCCAGCAGCCCCGGGACAGGGCCGAACGAGCAGTACTTC	CASSPGTGPNEQYF
TRBD1	TRBV12-3/TRBV12-4	TRBJ2-7	14	many	TGTGCCAGCAGGGAGGACAGGCATAACTACGAGCAGTACTTC	CASREDRHNYEQYF
TRBD2	TRBV27	TRBJ2-1	17	few	TGTGCCAGCAGTTTAATTGTAGGCCTAGCGGGAAGCAAAGAGCAGTTCTTC	CASSLIVGLAGSKEQFF
.	TRBV30	TRBJ2-7	17	many	TGTGCCTGGAGTACGCCGGGGAGACTCTCACCAGCCTACGAGCAGTACTTC	CAWSTPGRLSPAYEQYF
.	TRBV24-1	TRBJ1-2	12	.	TGTGCCACCAGGGACGTAGGCGGTGGCTACACCTTC	CATRDVGGGYTF
.	TRBV3-1	TRBJ2-5	16	many	TGTGCCAGCAGCCAAGAACTGATTGGACTCCAGGAGACCCAGTACTTC	CASSQELIGLQETQYF
TRBD1	TRBV5-1	TRBJ1-5	14	many	TGCGCCAGCAGCCCCGGGACAGGGAATCAGCCCCAGCATTTT	CASSPGTGNQPQHF
.	TRBV12-3/TRBV12-4	TRBJ1-5	15	many	TGTGCCAGCAGTTTAGCAGGGGGTTCCAATCAGCCCCAGCATTTT	CASSLAGGSNQPQHF
.	TRBV6-1	TRBJ2-3	12	.	TGTGCCAGCAGTGAGGCGGTGGATACGCAGTATTTT	CASSEAVDTQYF
.	TRBV11-3	TRBJ2-7	14	.	TGTGCCAGCAGCCCTTGGGACCCCCGCTACGAGCAGTACTTC	CASSPWDPRYEQYF
.	TRBV29-1	TRBJ2-7	13	few	TGCAGCGTTGAAGATGGCGGAACCTACGAGCAGTACTTC	CSVEDGGTYEQYF
.	TRBV11-1	TRBJ2-3	14	.	TGCGCCAGCCGGAGCGCCTCTAGCACAGATACGCAGTATTTT	CASRSASSTDTQYF
.	TRBV24-1	TRBJ2-1	13	.	TGTGCCACCAGTGGGGGCTCCTACAATGAGCAGTTCTTC	CATSGGSYNEQFF
TRBD1	TRBV7-9	TRBJ1-5	15	.	TGTGCCAGCAGCACAGGACAGGGGGCCGTTCAGCCCCAGCATTTT	CASSTGQGAVQPQHF
.	TRBV2	TRBJ2-7	14	many	TGTGCCAGCAGAAACAGGGAAGCTAGCAACGAGCAGTACTTC	CASRNREASNEQYF
.	TRBV7-2	TRBJ2-3	15	many	TGTGCCAGCAGCCTCCTCGGCCAGCCCACAGATACGCAGTATTTT	CASSLLGQPTDTQYF
.	TRBV28	TRBJ2-7	15	.	TGTGCCAGCAGCCCCGGCCCGGGGGTCTACTACGAGCAGTACTTC	CASSPGPGVYYEQYF
.	TRBV14	TRBJ2-1	15	few	TGTGCCAGCAGAGCCAGCGCGACCTCCTACAATGAGCAGTTCTTC	CASRASATSYNEQFF
.	TRBV5-4	TRBJ2-1	15	few	TGTGCCAGCAGCCGGGAGTGGGGGCTAGAGAATGAGCAGTTCTTC	CASSREWGLENEQFF
.	TRBV7-9	TRBJ1-1	13	.	TGTGCCAGCAGCTTAAACTCAGGGGCTGAAGCTTTCTTT	CASSLNSGAEAFF
.	TRBV12-3/TRBV12-4	TRBJ1-5	13	.	TGTGCCAGCAGTTCCGGGAACCCCGGGCCCCAGCATTTT	CASSSGNPGPQHF
.	TRBV28	TRBJ2-2	14	many	TGTGCCAGCAGGCGGCTAGAGAACACCGGGGAGCTGTTTTTT	CASRRLENTGELFF
TRBD1	TRBV5-5	TRBJ1-5	16	.	TGTGCCAGCAGCTTGGCTCCGGGACAGTACAATCAGCCCCAGCATTTT	CASSLAPGQYNQPQHF
.	TRBV4-2	TRBJ1-5	13	few	TGTGCCAGCAGCCAAGAAGGGGGGGATCCCCAGCATTTT	CASSQEGGDPQHF
.	TRBV4-1	TRBJ2-1	15	.	TGCGCCAGCAGCCAAGGTGACAACCTTCCCAATGAGCAGTTCTTC	CASSQGDNLPNEQFF
.	TRBV20-1	TRBJ2-7	13	many	TGCAGTGCCCTCGAAGGGTTCTCCTACGAGCAGTACTTC	CSALEGFSYEQYF
.	TRBV29-1	TRBJ2-5	15	many	TGCAGCGTTGAGGGCTACCCAGGGGTTAGGGAGACCCAGTACTTC	CSVEGYPGVRETQYF
.	TRBV7-9	TRBJ1-3	14	few	TGTGCCAGCAGCCGCTCAGTAGCTGGAAACACCATATATTTT	CASSRSVAGNTIYF
TRBD1	TRBV10-3	TRBJ1-3	15	once	TGTGCCATCAGCAGGGGGACAGGCTCTGGAAACACCATATATTTT	CAISRGTGSGNTIYF
.	TRBV7-8	TRBJ1-2	14	many	TGTGCCAGCAGCCCGGGGCTCGTTGGCTATGGCTACACCTTC	CASSPGLVGYGYTF
TRBD1	TRBV28	TRBJ1-6	15	.	TGTGCCAGCAGTCCAACAGGGGGCTATAATTCACCCCTCCACTTT	CASSPTGGYNSPLHF